One sample yielded the 32 T cell receptor beta chains listed below, sequenced in a study of OX40 agonist ivuxolimab in advanced cancers. This table comes from immunoSEQ multiplex PCR, and its TCRdb copy is limited to in-frame clones, with some not included. The table has around 80,000 clones, 86% seen once. The input for sequencing was CD4+ or CD8+ T cells sorted from blood, taken in a trial of the OX40 agonist ivuxolimab. These TCRs come from an adult with an advanced solid tumor such as melanoma, head and neck, liver or kidney cancer.

The chain recombines TRBV6-5 with TRBJ2-7; 8 bases agree with TRBD2. Germline loops: CDR1 MNHEY, CDR2 SVGAGI. The V gene end was trimmed by 9 bases and the J gene end by 4 bases; junction bases not matched to a gene: 8. The CDR3 extends over 13 amino acids. CDR3 sequence: CASRGGGMYEQYF. The CDR3 DNA sequence: TGTGCCAGTCGGGGGGGTGGAATGTACGAGCAGTACTTC.

Note on this clone: This CDR3 is also generated by other DNA sequences in the sample. This sequence joins TRBV9 and TRBJ2-3; D ambiguous. The V end was cut by 3 bases, the J end by 3 bases, with 8 bases between. The germline V gene encodes CDR1 SGDLS and CDR2 YYNGEE. This CDR3 comprises 13 residues. CDR3 sequence reads: CASSGPSTDTQYF. The DNA of the CDR3 is TGTGCCAGCAGCGGGCCGAGTACAGATACGCAGTATTTT.

The chain combines TRBV4-2 with TRBJ1-3; D gene ambiguous. The CDR3 is made up of 19 amino acids. V was clipped by 2 bases and J by 0 bases, with 20 bases between them. Germline CDR1 and CDR2: LGHNA and YNFKEQ. The CDR3 nucleotides read TGTGCCAGCAGCCAAACGGGATCCGGAACGGGATTCTCTGGAAACACCATATATTTT. Its protein is CASSQTGSGTGFSGNTIYF.

V and J are TRBV5-1 and TRBJ1-6; D is possibly TRBD1 (6 bases). The CDR3 has 16 residues. Trimming removed 0 bases from V and 6 bases from J, with 13 bases in between. The germline gives CDR1 SGHRS, CDR2 YFSETQ. The DNA of the CDR3 is TGCGCCAGCAGCTTGGCCTTAGGGGGTCTTAATTCACCCCTCCACTTT. Translating gives CASSLALGGLNSPLHF.

This sequence joins TRBV19 and TRBJ2-5; D not certain. The CDR3 spans 14 residues. Looked up from germline, CDR1 is LNHDA and CDR2 is SQIVND (reference sequence). The V and J ends lost 4 bases and 3 bases respectively, with 12 bases between them. CDR3: CASSNLVFKETQYF. In DNA form, the CDR3 reads TGTGCCAGTAGTAATCTGGTGTTTAAAGAGACCCAGTACTTC.

The chain employs TRBV10-1 and TRBJ2-1, with 10 nucleotides matching TRBD1. Germline CDR1 WNHNN, CDR2 SYGVQD (reference sequence). The CDR3 runs 16 residues. The trim removed 5 bases at V and 7 bases at J, leaving 11 bases unmatched. CDR3 region: CASSNSPGQGKNEQFF. The DNA of the CDR3 is TGCGCCAGCAGTAATAGCCCGGGACAGGGGAAGAATGAGCAGTTCTTC.

V and J are TRBV6-5 and TRBJ1-1; 7 bases are a match to TRBD1. CDR1 MNHEY and CDR2 SVGAGI come from the germline V gene. The junction had 4 bases not matched to a gene; V was cut back by 9 bases and J by 0 bases. The CDR3 has 13 residues. The CDR3 sequence: CASTGQMNTEAFF. CDR3 DNA sequence: TGTGCCAGTACGGGACAGATGAACACTGAAGCTTTCTTT.

The V gene is TRBV27, the J gene TRBJ1-2; 7 bases are shared with TRBD1. V trimming: 7 bases; J trimming: 4 bases; junction bases outside the gene matches: 12. Germline assignment: CDR1 MNHEY and CDR2 SMNVEV (reference sequence). The CDR3 consists of 15 residues. The CDR3 loop reads CASTAIQGSVYGYTF. The CDR3, as DNA: TGTGCCAGCACCGCGATACAGGGGTCCGTCTATGGCTACACCTTC.

A few counts support this clone. The rearrangement links TRBV6-5 to TRBJ1-2; D unclear. CDR1 MNHEY and CDR2 SVGAGI come from the germline V gene. The CDR3 runs 13 residues. The germline V and J ends were trimmed by 6 bases and 4 bases, with 12 bases remaining between them. The CDR3 DNA follows: TGTGCCAGCAGCCGGGCAAAATCCTATGGCTACACCTTC. Amino acids: CASSRAKSYGYTF.

The rearrangement links TRBV6-5 to TRBJ1-4; D perhaps matches TRBD1 (6 bases). Between the trimmed V and J ends, which lost 8 bases and 3 bases, there was a span of 16 bases. Looked up from germline, CDR1 is MNHEY and CDR2 is SVGAGI. The length of the CDR3 is 15 residues. This chain's CDR3 is CASSVRGAPNEKLFF. As DNA, the CDR3 is TGTGCCAGCTCCGTGCGGGGGGCCCCTAATGAAAAACTGTTTTTT.

The chain joins TRBV7-9 to TRBJ1-3, with a possible D match to TRBD1 (5 bases). The CDR3 runs to 17 residues. Deletions cut 7 bases from V and 0 bases from J, with 19 bases between. The germline V gene has CDR1 SEHNR and CDR2 FQNEAQ (reference sequence). Here the CDR3 DNA reads TGTGCCAGCATAACCTCGGGGCAGCGAGTCTCTGGAAACACCATATATTTT. Encoded protein: CASITSGQRVSGNTIYF.

The chain has TRBV7-2 and TRBJ1-2; 7 bases map to TRBD1. CDR1 is SGHTA, CDR2 FQGNSA, per germline. Losses at the gene ends were 5 bases for V and 4 bases for J; bases not matched to a gene: 10. The CDR3 extends over 15 amino acids. CDR3 protein: CASSLDRALGYGYTF. The CDR3 nucleotides are TGTGCCAGCAGCCTCGACAGGGCCCTAGGCTATGGCTACACCTTC.

The chain couples TRBV7-9 to TRBJ2-1, with D perhaps matching TRBD2 (5 bases). CDR3 size: 14 residues. Germline V gives CDR1 SEHNR, CDR2 FQNEAQ (reference sequence). V was pared by 5 bases and J by 8 bases, with 16 bases between. CDR3 sequence reads: CASSLSGVRDEQFF. The CDR3 region has the DNA TGTGCCAGCAGCCTATCCGGGGTAAGAGATGAGCAGTTCTTC.

This chain's CDR3 is CASSAPYLDYGYTF. Written as DNA, the CDR3 is TGTGCCAGCAGTGCCCCCTATTTGGACTATGGCTACACCTTC. The chain uses TRBV2 and TRBJ1-2; no clear D. CDR1 is SNHLY, CDR2 FYNNEI, per germline. The V and J ends lost 4 bases and 3 bases respectively, with 12 bases between them. The CDR3 runs to 14 residues.

CDR3 residues: CASSLVGGSGTEAFF. The DNA for the CDR3 is TGTGCCAGCAGCTTAGTGGGCGGCTCGGGTACTGAAGCTTTCTTT. The rearrangement links TRBV11-2 to TRBJ1-1; unclear D gene. This CDR3 contains 15 residues. Per germline, CDR1 SGHAT and CDR2 FQNNGV. V was shortened by 1 base and J by 5 bases, with 14 bases between the two germline ends.

This rearrangement joins TRBV18 to TRBJ2-5; 13 bases are a match to TRBD2. This CDR3 comprises 18 residues. Germline assignment: CDR1 KGHSH and CDR2 LQKENI. The ends lost 3 bases at V and 1 base at J; junction bases unmatched: 8. The CDR3 sequence: CASSPGRGTSGVQETQYF. The CDR3 DNA is TGTGCCAGCTCACCGGGAAGAGGGACTAGCGGGGTCCAAGAGACCCAGTACTTC.

This CDR3 reads CASSTGLAGVGTGELFF. The CDR3 DNA follows: TGTGCCAGCAGCACCGGACTAGCGGGAGTCGGGACCGGGGAGCTGTTTTTT. This sequence joins TRBV7-9 and TRBJ2-2, with 13 nucleotides matching TRBD2. CDR3 size: 17 residues. Losses at the gene ends were 5 bases for V and 5 bases for J; bases not matched to a gene: 8. Germline assignment: CDR1 SEHNR and CDR2 FQNEAQ (reference sequence).

V gene TRBV9 combines with J gene TRBJ2-1; D gene uncertain. V was shortened by 0 bases and J by 6 bases, with 16 bases between the two germline ends. The CDR3 spans 16 residues. Germline V CDR1 and CDR2: SGDLS, YYNGEE. The CDR3: CASSVAGSARINEQFF. The CDR3 nucleotides read TGTGCCAGCAGCGTAGCTGGATCGGCTAGAATCAATGAGCAGTTCTTC. The full variable domain, in which reference TRBV9 and TRBJ2-1 provide the parts outside the CDR3, is DSGVTQTPKHLITATGQRVTLRCSPRSGDLSVYWYQQSLDQGLQFLIQYYNGEERAKGNILERFSAQQFPDLHSELNLSSLELGDSALYFCASSVAGSARINEQFFGPGTRLTVL.

The chain is built from TRBV7-9 and TRBJ2-5; 10 nucleotides align to TRBD2. This CDR3 has 17 amino acids. Germline V gene lookup returns CDR1 SEHNR and CDR2 FQNEAQ (reference sequence). V dropped 3 bases and J dropped 1; count of bases not matched to a gene: 8. The CDR3 nucleotides are TGTGCCAGCAGCTTCGGGACTAGCGACCAATTCCAAGAGACCCAGTACTTC. Amino acid sequence: CASSFGTSDQFQETQYF.

This chain connects TRBV5-1 to TRBJ2-5; 13 bases are shared with TRBD2. This CDR3 has 18 amino acids. Germline assignment: CDR1 SGHRS and CDR2 YFSETQ. With V trimmed by 0 bases and J by 1 base, 6 bases remained unmatched. The CDR3 region is CASSLGAGLAGVQETQYF. The CDR3 DNA reads TGCGCCAGCAGCTTGGGGGCCGGACTAGCGGGGGTCCAAGAGACCCAGTACTTC.

This clone has more than one count but fewer than ten. This chain joins TRBV6-4 and TRBJ1-6; 7 nucleotides align to TRBD1. Trimming cost V 6 bases and J 6 bases; bases outside gene matches: 8. The CDR3 spans 15 residues. Germline CDR1 and CDR2: MRHNA and SNTAGT. The CDR3, as DNA: TGTGCCAGCAGGGCCCAGGGGGACTTTAATTCACCCCTCCACTTT. Protein product: CASRAQGDFNSPLHF.

The genes are TRBV4-2 and TRBJ2-2; 16 nucleotides align to TRBD2. Germline CDR1 LGHNA, CDR2 YNFKEQ. The CDR3 runs to 20 residues. V gave up 4 bases and J gave up 5 bases; unmatched junction bases: 13. The CDR3 DNA is TGTGCCAGCAGCCGAATAGGGGGACTAGCGGGAGGGCGGTTGACCGGGGAGCTGTTTTTT. Its translation is CASSRIGGLAGGRLTGELFF.

The CDR3 coding sequence is TGTGCCAGCAGTCACACTGGGGGGCCCCAAGAGACCCAGTACTTC. It codes for CASSHTGGPQETQYF. The gene calls are TRBV6-5 and TRBJ2-5; D possibly matches TRBD1 or TRBD2 (6 bases each). The germline V gene has CDR1 MNHEY and CDR2 SVGAGI. Trimming took off 5 bases at V and 1 base at J, with 14 bases between the two ends. The CDR3 has 15 amino acids.

The chain has TRBV2 and TRBJ1-2; maybe TRBD1 (6 bases). The CDR3 extends over 15 amino acids. Germline loops: CDR1 SNHLY, CDR2 FYNNEI. Trimming removed 6 bases at V and 4 bases at J, with 18 bases between. The CDR3 sequence: CASRVDSGGPYGYTF. CDR3 nucleotide sequence: TGTGCCAGCAGGGTGGACAGTGGGGGACCCTATGGCTACACCTTC. Looking up the rest from reference TRBV2 and TRBJ1-2 gives the full variable domain: EPEVTQTPSHQVTQMGQEVILRCVPISNHLYFYWYRQILGQKVEFLVSFYNNEISEKSEIFDDQFSVERPDGSNFTLKIRSTKLEDSAMYFCASRVDSGGPYGYTFGSGTRLTVV.

Details on this clone: The junction departs from the called germline gene at one end, perhaps through a read error. The chain links TRBV6-5 to TRBJ2-7; D is unclear. The CDR3 is 11 residues long. Germline-derived CDR1 and CDR2 are MNHEY and SVGAGI. This CDR3 is CASSYLGSYHF. DNA of the CDR3: TGTGCCAGCAGTTACCTGGGGTCCTATCACTTC.

The J gene is TRBJ2-3, the V gene TRBV6-1; D is uncertain. CDR1 is MNHNS and CDR2 is SASEGT in the germline V gene. Trimming shortened V by 7 bases and J by 7 bases, and 12 bases separated the two germline ends. The CDR3 is 12 amino acids. CDR3 sequence: CASTPTVHTQYF. The CDR3 region has the DNA TGTGCCAGCACCCCGACCGTTCATACGCAGTATTTT.

This chain links TRBV9 with TRBJ2-1, with 11 bases fitting TRBD2. This CDR3 is 18 amino acids long. The germline V gene has CDR1 SGDLS and CDR2 YYNGEE. V was clipped by 4 bases and J by 0 bases; unmatched bases: 9. DNA for the CDR3: TGTGCCAGCAGCCCCCGGACTAGCGGGCCGCCCTCCTACAATGAGCAGTTCTTC. Amino acids: CASSPRTSGPPSYNEQFF.

The V gene is TRBV1, the J gene TRBJ1-4; the D call in the table, TRBD1, was not verified against the DNA. TRBV1 is a pseudogene locus. The CDR3 has 17 residues. CDR3 bases: TGCACCAGCAGCCAAGAACCCCGGACAGGCCCTAATGAAAAACTGTTTTTT. Translating gives CTSSQEPRTGPNEKLFF.

The genes are TRBV2 and TRBJ2-5; 7 bases agree with TRBD1. The better agreement between TRBJ2-7 and the DNA end casts doubt on the J call. The CDR3 sequence is 14 residues long. Germline V gene lookup returns CDR1 SNHLY and CDR2 FYNNEI. The CDR3 DNA reads as TGTGCCAGCAGTCCACGGACAGGCAAATACGAGCAGTACTTC. It yields the protein CASSPRTGKYEQYF.

The chain combines TRBV7-8 with TRBJ1-5, with unresolved D. Germline CDR1 and CDR2: SGHVS and FQNEAQ. V dropped 1 base and J dropped 0 bases, with 10 bases sitting between them. The CDR3 loop spans 16 amino acids. The CDR3 bases are TGTGCCAGCAGCTTAGGGGAGCCTACTAGCAATCAGCCCCAGCATTTT. The encoded protein is CASSLGEPTSNQPQHF.

DNA of the CDR3: TGTGCCAGCAGTGAAAAGGACAGTCGAACTGAAGCTTTCTTT. Its protein is CASSEKDSRTEAFF. The V call is TRBV6-1, the J call TRBJ1-1; D is perhaps TRBD1 (6 bases). With 2 bases removed from V and 5 bases from J, the gap between germline ends came to 12 bases. Germline loops: CDR1 MNHNS, CDR2 SASEGT. The CDR3 loop spans 14 amino acids.

V gene TRBV6-6 combines with J gene TRBJ2-7; D is unresolved. This CDR3 comprises 12 residues. The germline gives CDR1 MNHNY, CDR2 SVGAGI (reference sequence). The V and J ends lost 6 bases and 3 bases respectively, with 9 bases between them. This chain's CDR3 is CASRIGYYEQYF. CDR3 coding DNA: TGTGCCAGCAGAATCGGGTACTACGAGCAGTACTTC.